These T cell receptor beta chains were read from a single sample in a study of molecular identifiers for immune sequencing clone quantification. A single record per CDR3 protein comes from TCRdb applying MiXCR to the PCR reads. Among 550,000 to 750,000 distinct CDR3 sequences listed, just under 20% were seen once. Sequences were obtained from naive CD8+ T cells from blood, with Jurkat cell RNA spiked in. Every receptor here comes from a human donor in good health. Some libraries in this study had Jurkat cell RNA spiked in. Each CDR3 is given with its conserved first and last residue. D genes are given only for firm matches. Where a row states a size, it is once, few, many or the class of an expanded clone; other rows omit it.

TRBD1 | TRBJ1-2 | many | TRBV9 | TGTGCCAGCAGCCCGGAACAGGGGGATTGGGGCTACACCTTC | CASSPEQGDWGYTF
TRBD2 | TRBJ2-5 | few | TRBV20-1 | TGCAGTGCTAGAGATGGGACTAGCGGGAGAGAGACCCAGTACTTC | CSARDGTSGRETQYF
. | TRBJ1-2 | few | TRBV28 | TGTGCCAGCAGTTCTTTGGTGCCAGGCATCTATGGCTACACCTTC | CASSSLVPGIYGYTF
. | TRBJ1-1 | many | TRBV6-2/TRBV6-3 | TGTGCCAGCTGTTTGACAGTCATGAACACTGAAGCTTTCTTT | CASCLTVMNTEAFF
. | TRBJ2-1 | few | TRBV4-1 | TGCGCCAGCAGTCACTCAGGAAACAATGAGCAGTTCTTC | CASSHSGNNEQFF
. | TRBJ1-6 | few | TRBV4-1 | TGCGCCAGCAGCCAACGGACTATTGGGGGCTCCTATAATTCACCCCTCCACTTT | CASSQRTIGGSYNSPLHF
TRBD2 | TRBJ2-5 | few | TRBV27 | TGTGCCAGCCCGGGGGGGGTGGGCGGATATCAAGAGACCCAGTACTTC | CASPGGVGGYQETQYF
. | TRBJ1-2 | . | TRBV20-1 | TGCAGTGCTGACACCCCCGGGAAAGCTAACTATGGCTACACCTTC | CSADTPGKANYGYTF
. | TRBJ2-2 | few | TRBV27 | TGTGCCGTCGGGAGTGGGAACACCGGGGAGCTGTTTTTT | CAVGSGNTGELFF
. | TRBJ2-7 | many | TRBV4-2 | TGTGCCAGCAGCCAATGGTCCAGCTCCTACGAGCAGTACTTC | CASSQWSSSYEQYF
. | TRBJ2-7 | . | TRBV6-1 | TGTGCCAGCAGTAACGGGGGAGTCGGTGAGCAGTACTTC | CASSNGGVGEQYF
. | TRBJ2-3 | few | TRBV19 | TGTGCCAGTAGTATAAGTCTAGGGGCTGCAGGTACGCAGTATTTT | CASSISLGAAGTQYF
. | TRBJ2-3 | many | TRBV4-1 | TGCGCCAGCAGCCAAGTTCCAGGGGGCACAGATACGCAGTATTTT | CASSQVPGGTDTQYF
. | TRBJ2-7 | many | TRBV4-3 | TGCGCCAGCAGCCAAGCTCGGGGGATACTCTACGAGCAGTACTTC | CASSQARGILYEQYF
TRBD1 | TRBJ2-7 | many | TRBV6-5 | TGTGCCAGCAGTTCGCGGACAGGGCCCGAAGAGCAGTACTTC | CASSSRTGPEEQYF
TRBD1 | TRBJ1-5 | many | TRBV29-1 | TGCAGCGTTGAAAAGAGGGGACAGCGTGACGGGAGCAATCAGCCCCAGCATTTT | CSVEKRGQRDGSNQPQHF
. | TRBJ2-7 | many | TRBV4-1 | TGCGCCAGCAGCCACTGGGACGGACCCTACGAGCAGTACTTC | CASSHWDGPYEQYF
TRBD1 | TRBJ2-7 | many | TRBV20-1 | TGCAGTGCCCCTGATCCCCGGGACAGTCCCTACGAGCAGTACTTC | CSAPDPRDSPYEQYF
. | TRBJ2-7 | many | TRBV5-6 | TGTGCCAGCAGCATCAGGGCGGGCGAGCAGTACTTC | CASSIRAGEQYF
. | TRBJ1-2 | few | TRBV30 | TGTGCTTTTGACAAGTCATACTATGGCTACACCTTC | CAFDKSYYGYTF
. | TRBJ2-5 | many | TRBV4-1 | TGCGCCAGCAGCCAAGGATCACGCCTCGTGGAGACCCAGTACTTC | CASSQGSRLVETQYF
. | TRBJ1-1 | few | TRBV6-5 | TGTGCCAGCAGTTACTCGAAGGGGGACACTGAAGCTTTCTTT | CASSYSKGDTEAFF
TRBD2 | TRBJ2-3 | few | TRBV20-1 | TGCAGTGCTAGAGAGGTTAGCGGGAGGGGACAGCGCACAGATACGCAGTATTTT | CSAREVSGRGQRTDTQYF
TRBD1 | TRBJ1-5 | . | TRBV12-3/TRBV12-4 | TGTACCAGCAGAACAGGGGGGGGTCAGCCCCAGCATTTT | CTSRTGGGQPQHF
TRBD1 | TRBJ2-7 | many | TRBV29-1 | TGCAGCGTTGGGGGACAGGATACGAGCTCCTACGAGCAGTACTTC | CSVGGQDTSSYEQYF
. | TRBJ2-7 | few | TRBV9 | TGTGCCAGCGGGCGAGAGGGCTACGAGCAGTACTTC | CASGREGYEQYF
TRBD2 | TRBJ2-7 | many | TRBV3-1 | TGTGCCAGCAGCCGGTCGGGACTAGCGGTCGAGCAGTACTTC | CASSRSGLAVEQYF
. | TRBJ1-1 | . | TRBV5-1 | TGCGCCAGCAGCTTGGGGGGGCAGGGGTCATTCACTGAAGCTTTCTTT | CASSLGGQGSFTEAFF
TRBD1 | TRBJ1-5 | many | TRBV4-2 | TGTGCCAGCAGAGCGGACAGGGCCAGCAATCAGCCCCAGCATTTT | CASRADRASNQPQHF
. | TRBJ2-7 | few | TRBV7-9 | TGTGCCAGCAGCGATGCGATAACTACCTACGAGCAGTACTTC | CASSDAITTYEQYF
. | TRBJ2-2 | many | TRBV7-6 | TGTGCCAGCAGCCGCGAGGCAGGGACGAGGACCGGGGAGCTGTTTTTT | CASSREAGTRTGELFF
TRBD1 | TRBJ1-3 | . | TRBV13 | TGTGCCAGCAGCTCCAGGGGGTCAAGAAACACCATATATTTT | CASSSRGSRNTIYF
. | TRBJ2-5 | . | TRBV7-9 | TGCGCCAGCAGCTTAGTTCAGCGGAACCAAGAGACCCAGTACTTC | CASSLVQRNQETQYF
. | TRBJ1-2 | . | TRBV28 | TGTGCCAGCAGTCCTGTCGGCGGGGGCCTGGATGGCTACACCTTC | CASSPVGGGLDGYTF
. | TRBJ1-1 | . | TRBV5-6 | TGTGCCAGCAGGAGAACAGACAACACTGAAGCTTTCTTT | CASRRTDNTEAFF
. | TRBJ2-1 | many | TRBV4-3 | TGCGCCAGCAGCCAAGACAGAAGTACCTACAATGAGCAGTTCTTC | CASSQDRSTYNEQFF
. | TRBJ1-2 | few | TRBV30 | TGTGCCTGGAGCCCCCCAAACCACCTGGATCTATTACTATATGGCTACACCTTC | CAWSPPNHLDLLLYGYTF
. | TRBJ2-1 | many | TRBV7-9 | TGTGCCAGCAGCTTATCGGCGGGTGAGCAGTTCTTC | CASSLSAGEQFF
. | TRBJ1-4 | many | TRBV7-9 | TGTGCCAGCAGCTTAGATCACCCGACAGAGGCGGGTGAAAAACTGTTTTTT | CASSLDHPTEAGEKLFF
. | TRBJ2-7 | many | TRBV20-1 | TGCAGTGCTAGAGATAATATAGCCTACGAGCAGTACTTC | CSARDNIAYEQYF
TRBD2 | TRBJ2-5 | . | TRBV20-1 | TGCAGTGCTAACAAGTTTACGCAGAGTAGCGGGGGGACCCAAGAGACCCAGTACTTC | CSANKFTQSSGGTQETQYF
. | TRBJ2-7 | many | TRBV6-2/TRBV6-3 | TGTGCCAGCACCGGGTTACGCTTGGAGGACTCCTACGAGCAGTACTTC | CASTGLRLEDSYEQYF
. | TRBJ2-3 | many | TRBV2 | TGTGCCAGCAGTGAAGCGCTTTTGATCGGGACCACAGATACGCAGTATTTT | CASSEALLIGTTDTQYF
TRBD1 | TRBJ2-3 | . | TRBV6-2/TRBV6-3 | TGTGCCAGCAGTTACTACGACAGGGGTCGTAAAGGTACGCAGTATTTT | CASSYYDRGRKGTQYF
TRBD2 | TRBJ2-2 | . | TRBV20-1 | TGCAGTGCTAGAGATCAACTAGCGGGAGACACCGGGGAGCTGTTTTTT | CSARDQLAGDTGELFF
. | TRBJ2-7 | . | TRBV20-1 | TGCAGTGCTTCAGATCCGGGACGGGCCACCTACGAGCAGTACTTC | CSASDPGRATYEQYF